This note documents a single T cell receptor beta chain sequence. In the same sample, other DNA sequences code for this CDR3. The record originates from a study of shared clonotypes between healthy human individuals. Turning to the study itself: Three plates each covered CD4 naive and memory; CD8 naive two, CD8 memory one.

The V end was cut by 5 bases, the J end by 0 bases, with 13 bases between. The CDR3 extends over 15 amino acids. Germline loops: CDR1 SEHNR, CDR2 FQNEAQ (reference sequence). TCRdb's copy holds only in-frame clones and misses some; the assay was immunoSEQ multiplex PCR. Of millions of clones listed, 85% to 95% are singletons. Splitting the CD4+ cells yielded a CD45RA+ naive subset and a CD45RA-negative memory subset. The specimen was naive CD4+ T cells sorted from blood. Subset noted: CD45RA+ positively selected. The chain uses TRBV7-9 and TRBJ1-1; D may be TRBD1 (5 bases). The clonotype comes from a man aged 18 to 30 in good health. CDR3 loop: CASSPRQGLNTEAFF. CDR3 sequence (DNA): TGTGCCAGCAGCCCGCGTCAGGGACTGAACACTGAAGCTTTCTTT.